The entry below gives a single T cell receptor beta chain sequence along with its context. This sample stems from a study of shared clonotypes between healthy human individuals. In replicate PCRs of sorted subsets, approximately 200 ng DNA, tens of thousands of T cell genomes, was used. Clones were sequenced by immunoSEQ multiplex PCR, and TCRdb holds only the in-frame ones, with some missing. Of 2 million or so clones in the sample, 95% are singletons; the top ten hold more than 0.1%. Per germline, CDR1 LNHDA and CDR2 SQIVND (reference sequence). V was trimmed by 3 bases and J by 1 base, leaving 9 bases between them. This CDR3 comprises 14 residues.

The receptor was isolated from a man in his late teens or twenties in good health. This rearrangement joins TRBV19 to TRBJ1-1, with D possibly TRBD1 on 5 matching bases. The sequenced sample was naive CD4+ T cells sorted from blood. Subset of the sample: CD45RA+ positively selected. The CDR3: CASSMSGQNTEAFF. The CDR3 DNA reads as TGTGCCAGTAGTATGAGCGGACAGAACACTGAAGCTTTCTTT.